This T cell receptor (beta chain) was sequenced during a study of T-cell memory formation after mild COVID-19. This clonotype was observed a handful of times. The antigen is unknown. Notes on the study in general: Day 37-peaking second-wave clones had unconfirmed SARS-CoV-2 specificity.

The V and J ends lost 6 bases and 6 bases, in that order; junction bases with no gene match: 7. The germline gives CDR1 SNHLY, CDR2 FYNNEI. The CDR3 covers 14 residues. It was 5'RACE with constant-segment primers that produced the TCR alpha and TCR beta cDNA libraries, which carried sample barcodes and UMIs. TCRdb used MiXCR to reprocess the 5' RACE reads, holding one entry per CDR3 protein. The table has some 320,000 distinct CDR3 sequences, about 16% seen once. This TCR was sampled from a man younger than 35 who had mild COVID-19 (a few samples of this study predate the infection). Cell type and time point are not known. V is TRBV2 and J is TRBJ1-5; 8 bases are shared with TRBD1. Material for sequencing was PBMCs or a T cell subset sorted from them (not recorded which). In DNA, the CDR3 is TGTGCCAGCAGCCCCAGGACAGGGCTTCAGCCCCAGCATTTT. Amino acid sequence: CASSPRTGLQPQHF. The full variable domain, completed using reference TRBV2 and TRBJ1-5, is EPEVTQTPSHQVTQMGQEVILRCVPISNHLYFYWYRQILGQKVEFLVSFYNNEISEKSEIFDDQFSVERPDGSNFTLKIRSTKLEDSAMYFCASSPRTGLQPQHFGDGTRLSIL.